This T cell receptor beta chain was identified in a study of cytomegalovirus exposure and HLA in healthy donors. Findings of the study overall: The authors confirmed in vitro that a few CMV-associated chains were specific for CMV antigens. Some public TCRs appeared in many individuals, while most sequences were rare. The investigators catalogued 150 to 200 TCR beta chains as cytomegalovirus-associated.

The table lists this clone with a few counts. Its antigen is still unknown. Assay used: immunoSEQ multiplex PCR; TCRdb lists only in-frame clones, some missing. The profile shows some 150,000 clones, about 83% of them singletons. From the roughly 110-subject validation cohort, which was separate from the roughly 670-subject first cohort, the donors were drawn. The CDR3 has 15 residues. Germline loops: CDR1 MGHRA, CDR2 YSYEKL. V lost 1 base, J lost 8 bases, and 10 bases stayed unmatched. The sequenced material came from PBMCs. This chain uses TRBV4-1 with TRBJ1-2; the match to TRBD1 covers 7 bases. This sequence originates from a woman in her twenties or thirties in good health and CMV-seronegative. CDR3: CASSQGNRGGEGYTF. CDR3 coding DNA: TGCGCCAGCAGCCAAGGCAACAGGGGAGGAGAAGGCTACACCTTC.